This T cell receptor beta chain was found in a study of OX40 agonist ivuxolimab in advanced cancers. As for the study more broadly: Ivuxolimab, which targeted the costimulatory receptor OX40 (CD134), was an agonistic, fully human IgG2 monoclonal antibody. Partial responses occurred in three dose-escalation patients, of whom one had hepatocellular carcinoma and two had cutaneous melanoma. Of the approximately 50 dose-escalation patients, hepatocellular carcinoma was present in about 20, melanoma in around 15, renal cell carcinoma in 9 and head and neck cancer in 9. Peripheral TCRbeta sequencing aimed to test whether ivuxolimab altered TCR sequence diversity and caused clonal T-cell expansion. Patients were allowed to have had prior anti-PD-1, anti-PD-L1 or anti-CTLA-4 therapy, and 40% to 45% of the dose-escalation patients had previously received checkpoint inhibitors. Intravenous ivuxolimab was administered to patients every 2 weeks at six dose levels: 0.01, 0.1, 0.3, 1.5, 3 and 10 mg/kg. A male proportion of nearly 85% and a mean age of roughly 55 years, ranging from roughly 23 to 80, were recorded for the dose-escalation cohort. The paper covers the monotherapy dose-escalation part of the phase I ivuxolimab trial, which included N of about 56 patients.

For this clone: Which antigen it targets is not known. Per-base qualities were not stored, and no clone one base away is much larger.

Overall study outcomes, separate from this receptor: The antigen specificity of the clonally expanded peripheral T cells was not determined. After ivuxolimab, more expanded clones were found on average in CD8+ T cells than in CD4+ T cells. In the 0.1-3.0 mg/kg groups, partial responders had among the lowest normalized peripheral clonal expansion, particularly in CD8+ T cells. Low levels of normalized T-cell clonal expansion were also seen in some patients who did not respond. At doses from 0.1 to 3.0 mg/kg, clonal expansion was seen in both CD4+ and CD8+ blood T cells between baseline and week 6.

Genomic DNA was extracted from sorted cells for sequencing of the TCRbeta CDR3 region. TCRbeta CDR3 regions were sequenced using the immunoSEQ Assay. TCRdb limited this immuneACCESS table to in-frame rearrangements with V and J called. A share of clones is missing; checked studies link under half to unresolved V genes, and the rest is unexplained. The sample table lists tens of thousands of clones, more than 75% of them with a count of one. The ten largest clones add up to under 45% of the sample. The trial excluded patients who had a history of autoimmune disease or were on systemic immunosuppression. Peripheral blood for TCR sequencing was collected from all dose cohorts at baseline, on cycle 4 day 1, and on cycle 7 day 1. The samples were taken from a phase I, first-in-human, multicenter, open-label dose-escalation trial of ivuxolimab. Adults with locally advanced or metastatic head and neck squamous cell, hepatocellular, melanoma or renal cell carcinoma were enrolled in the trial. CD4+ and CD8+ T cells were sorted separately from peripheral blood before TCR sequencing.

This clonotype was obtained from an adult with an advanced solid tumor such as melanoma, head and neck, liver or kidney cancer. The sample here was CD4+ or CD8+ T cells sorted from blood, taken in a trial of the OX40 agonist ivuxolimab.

The CDR3 reads CSVPTGKKKGTDTQYF. The DNA sequence follows: TGCAGCGTACCGACAGGGAAGAAAAAGGGCACAGATACGCAGTATTTT. The sequence is built from TRBV29-1 and TRBJ2-3; 7 central nucleotides agree with TRBD1. Trimming leaves V shorter by 6 bases and J shorter by 1 base, with the junction holding 13 bases beyond the gene matches. CDR3 length: 16 amino acids, cysteine to phenylalanine. The sequence is cut down to CDR3 DNA, 48 bases in frame from base 1. CDR1 and CDR2 were assigned from the germline V gene as SQVTM and ANQGSEA.